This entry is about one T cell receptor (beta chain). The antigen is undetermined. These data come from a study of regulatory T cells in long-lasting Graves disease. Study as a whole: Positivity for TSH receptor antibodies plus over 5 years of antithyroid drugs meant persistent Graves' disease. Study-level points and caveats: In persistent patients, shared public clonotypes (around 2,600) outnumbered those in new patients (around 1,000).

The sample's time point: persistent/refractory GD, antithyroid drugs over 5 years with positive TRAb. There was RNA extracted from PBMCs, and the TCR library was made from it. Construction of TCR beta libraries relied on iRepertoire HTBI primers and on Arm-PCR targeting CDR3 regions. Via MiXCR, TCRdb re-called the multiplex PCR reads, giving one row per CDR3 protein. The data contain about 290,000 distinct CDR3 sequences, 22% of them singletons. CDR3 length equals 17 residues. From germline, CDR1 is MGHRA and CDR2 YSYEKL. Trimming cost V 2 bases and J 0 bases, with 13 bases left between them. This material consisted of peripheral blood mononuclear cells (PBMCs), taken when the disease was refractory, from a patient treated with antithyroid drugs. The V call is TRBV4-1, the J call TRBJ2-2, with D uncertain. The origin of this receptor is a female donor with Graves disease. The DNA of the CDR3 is TGCGCCAGCAGCCAATCCGGCGGTACACCGAACACCGGGGAGCTGTTTTTT. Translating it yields CASSQSGGTPNTGELFF.